These 25 T cell receptor beta chains were all obtained from the same sample, sequenced in a study of OX40 agonist ivuxolimab in advanced cancers. Sequencing was performed with immunoSEQ multiplex PCR; in TCRdb, only in-frame clones are kept and a portion is missing. The data contain some 23,000 clones, about 81% of them singletons. The material sequenced was CD4+ or CD8+ T cells sorted from blood, taken in a trial of the OX40 agonist ivuxolimab. The receptors come from an adult with an advanced solid tumor such as melanoma, head and neck, liver or kidney cancer.

The chain has TRBV2 and TRBJ2-3; 7 bases agree with TRBD2. V was clipped by 8 bases and J by 4 bases; unmatched bases: 18. This CDR3 contains 17 residues. CDR1 is SNHLY and CDR2 is FYNNEI in the germline V gene. The DNA for the CDR3 is TGTGCCAGCCTAATAGAAACTGGGCTAGCGGACCCAGATACGCAGTATTTT. This codes for CASLIETGLADPDTQYF.

V gene TRBV7-3 combines with J gene TRBJ2-2; D is uncertain. CDR1 is SGHTA, CDR2 FQGTGA, per germline. The CDR3 runs 15 residues. Trimming took 1 base from V and 2 from J, leaving 8 bases between them. The CDR3 DNA follows: TGTGCCAGCAGCTTAATCGGCACTAACACCGGGGAGCTGTTTTTT. Encoded protein: CASSLIGTNTGELFF. Complete variable domain (other parts from reference TRBV7-3 and TRBJ2-2): GAGVSQTPSNKVTEKGKYVELRCDPISGHTALYWYRQSLGQGPEFLIYFQGTGAADDSGLPNDRFFAVRPEGSVSTLKIQRTERGDSAVYLCASSLIGTNTGELFFGEGSRLTVL.

V usage is TRBV7-9 and J usage is TRBJ2-7; a possible D gene is TRBD1 (5 bases). The CDR3 is 13 amino acids. Between the trimmed V and J ends, which lost 3 bases and 2 bases, there was a span of 8 bases. Germline V lookup: CDR1 SEHNR, CDR2 FQNEAQ (reference sequence). CDR3: CASSFRTTYEQYF. CDR3 DNA sequence: TGTGCCAGCAGCTTCAGGACAACCTACGAGCAGTACTTC.

A remark on this clone: Other DNA sequences of this sample code for an identical CDR3. This chain's CDR3 is CASSEIGGMVNSPLHF. For the CDR3, the DNA is TGTGCCAGCAGTGAAATCGGGGGAATGGTTAATTCACCCCTCCACTTT. V is TRBV6-4 and J is TRBJ1-6; TRBD1 might be the D (5 bases). Germline loops: CDR1 MRHNA, CDR2 SNTAGT. CDR3 length: 16 amino acids. Trimming cost V 3 bases and J 6 bases, with 15 bases left between them.

The chain joins TRBV4-3 to TRBJ1-2; possible D gene TRBD1, 5 bases. The CDR3 sequence is 15 residues long. V was shortened by 0 bases and J by 2 bases, with 10 bases between the two germline ends. Looked up from germline, CDR1 is LGHNA and CDR2 is YSLEER. The CDR3 protein is CASSQEDQGNYGYTF. Here the CDR3 DNA reads TGCGCCAGCAGCCAAGAAGACCAGGGCAACTATGGCTACACCTTC.

The chain is built from TRBV27 and TRBJ2-7, with 10 bases fitting TRBD1. The CDR3 contains 14 residues. The J segment lost 3 bases and the V segment lost 5 bases, leaving 4 bases of the junction unmatched. Germline V CDR1 and CDR2: MNHEY, SMNVEV (reference sequence). The CDR3 protein is CASSPWDRGYEQYF. Written as DNA, the CDR3 is TGTGCCAGCAGTCCTTGGGACAGGGGCTACGAGCAGTACTTC.

The V and J genes are TRBV4-1 and TRBJ1-5, with D perhaps TRBD1 (5 bases). Trimming left V 2 bases short and J 3 bases short, with 20 bases between. The CDR3 sequence is 18 residues long. Germline-derived CDR1 and CDR2 are MGHRA and YSYEKL. CDR3: CASSQFLGGGTYNQPQHF. The CDR3 coding sequence is TGCGCCAGCAGCCAATTCCTGGGTGGGGGGACTTACAATCAGCCCCAGCATTTT.

This clone showed up just a few times. The chain links TRBV6-1 to TRBJ1-5; tentatively, D is TRBD1 (6 bases). The V gene's germline CDR1 is MNHNS and CDR2 SASEGT. The CDR3 consists of 15 residues. Between the trimmed V and J ends, which lost 2 bases and 2 bases, there was a span of 10 bases. The CDR3 nucleotides read TGTGCCAGCAGTGAATCAGGGGCTGGCAATCAGCCCCAGCATTTT. It yields the protein CASSESGAGNQPQHF.

Sample share makes this clone medium-sized. The chain couples TRBV7-2 to TRBJ2-7, with D possibly being TRBD1 or TRBD2 (6 bases each). The germline V and J ends were trimmed by 1 base and 1 base, with 8 bases remaining between them. The length of the CDR3 is 14 residues. The germline V gene encodes CDR1 SGHTA and CDR2 FQGNSA. This chain's CDR3 is CASSLGGASYEQYF. The CDR3 DNA reads as TGTGCCAGCAGCTTAGGGGGGGCGTCCTACGAGCAGTACTTC.

The chain employs TRBV4-1 and TRBJ1-5, with D perhaps matching TRBD1 (6 bases). Deletions cut 1 base from V and 5 bases from J, with 15 bases between. CDR3 length: 16 residues. Germline lookup yields CDR1 MGHRA and CDR2 YSYEKL. For the CDR3, the DNA is TGCGCCAGCAGCCAAGTTGGGGGGCCAACCGATCAGCCCCAGCATTTT. Encoded protein: CASSQVGGPTDQPQHF.

This clone was seen more than once but under ten times. The chain links TRBV27 to TRBJ2-7; 8 nucleotides line up with TRBD2. This CDR3 has 16 residues. J was trimmed by 3 bases and V by 5 bases; bases with no gene match: 12. CDR1 and CDR2 from the germline V gene are MNHEY and SMNVEV (reference sequence). The CDR3 DNA follows: TGTGCCAGCAGTACCGACCTAGCGGGTCAATACTACGAGCAGTACTTC. Amino acid sequence: CASSTDLAGQYYEQYF.

The rearrangement links TRBV7-8 to TRBJ2-7; TRBD1 matches at 9 bases. Looked up from germline, CDR1 is SGHVS and CDR2 is FQNEAQ. Germline trimming cut 5 bases from V and 3 bases from J; bases unmatched to any gene: 5. The CDR3 sequence is 14 residues long. CDR3 residues: CASSNRDRVYEQYF. CDR3 DNA sequence: TGTGCCAGCAGCAACCGGGACAGGGTCTACGAGCAGTACTTC. The full variable domain, with the rest looked up from reference TRBV7-8 and TRBJ2-7, is GAGVSQSPRYKVAKRGQDVALRCDPISGHVSLFWYQQALGQGPEFLTYFQNEAQLDKSGLPSDRFFAERPEGSVSTLKIQRTQQEDSAVYLCASSNRDRVYEQYFGPGTRLTVT.

The genes are TRBV28 and TRBJ2-7; 12 bases align to TRBD2. The V gene end was trimmed by 4 bases and the J gene end by 0 bases; junction bases not matched to a gene: 7. This CDR3 is built from 17 residues. From germline, CDR1 is MDHEN and CDR2 SYDVKM. CDR3 protein: CASSSQKTSGSSYEQYF. As DNA, the CDR3 is TGTGCCAGCAGTTCGCAGAAGACTAGCGGGAGCTCCTACGAGCAGTACTTC.

The chain employs TRBV4-2 and TRBJ2-7; D gene ambiguous. The CDR3 runs to 12 residues. Germline loops: CDR1 LGHNA, CDR2 YNFKEQ. The V and J ends lost 8 bases and 0 bases respectively, with 8 bases between them. The CDR3 DNA sequence: TGTGCCAGCCCCCGGTTCTCCTACGAGCAGTACTTC. Translated: CASPRFSYEQYF.

The chain combines TRBV7-6 with TRBJ2-3; D is uncertain. The germline CDR1 and CDR2 sequences are SGHVS and FNYEAQ. With 5 bases removed from V and 6 bases from J, the gap between germline ends came to 12 bases. The CDR3 is 13 residues long. The CDR3 here is CASSPGFGDTQYF. CDR3 nucleotide sequence: TGTGCCAGCAGCCCAGGTTTTGGGGATACGCAGTATTTT.

The chain is built from TRBV7-9 and TRBJ1-2; D uncertain. Trimming pared 1 base from V and 6 bases from J, leaving 6 bases between. The CDR3 spans 12 residues. Germline CDR1 and CDR2: SEHNR and FQNEAQ (reference sequence). The CDR3 DNA reads as TGTGCCAGCAGCTTAGGGTTAAATGGCTACACCTTC. It specifies CASSLGLNGYTF.

J is TRBJ2-1 and V is TRBV6-1, with D possibly being TRBD1 (5 bases). The CDR3 spans 14 residues. Trimming took 3 bases from V and 15 from J, leaving 21 bases between them. Germline V lookup: CDR1 MNHNS, CDR2 SASEGT. CDR3 coding DNA: TGTGCCAGCAGTGAGGGGCTACAAGATGGATATTTGTTCTTC. As protein: CASSEGLQDGYLFF.

This clone was recorded once. The chain recombines TRBV7-8 with TRBJ2-2, with D unclear. The CDR3 extends over 14 amino acids. From germline, CDR1 is SGHVS and CDR2 FQNEAQ. V shed 2 bases and J shed 1 base, with 5 bases lying between them. Written as DNA, the CDR3 is TGTGCCAGCAGCTTAAACATGAACACCGGGGAGCTGTTTTTT. Protein product: CASSLNMNTGELFF.

The chain couples TRBV6-5 to TRBJ2-5; TRBD1 matches at 8 bases. Looked up from germline, CDR1 is MNHEY and CDR2 is SVGAGI. The V and J ends lost 0 bases and 5 bases, in that order; junction bases with no gene match: 5. This CDR3 is built from 15 residues. Here the CDR3 DNA reads TGTGCCAGCAGTTACTCGGGACAGGCGACGGAGACCCAGTACTTC. Translation: CASSYSGQATETQYF.

A single count supports this clone. V usage is TRBV11-3 and J usage is TRBJ2-7, with TRBD2 matching 8 bases. This CDR3 is 15 amino acids long. V shed 5 bases, J shed 4 bases, and the junction held 10 bases outside the gene matches. The V gene's germline CDR1 is SGHNT and CDR2 YENEEA. The CDR3 DNA follows: TGTGCCAGCAGCCTAGCGGGCGCGGCGAGGTACGAGCAGTACTTC. Protein sequence: CASSLAGAARYEQYF.

The chain has TRBV9 and TRBJ2-2; D is ambiguous. The CDR3 length is 13 residues. Trimming cost V 4 bases and J 6 bases, with 10 bases left between them. Germline-derived CDR1 and CDR2 are SGDLS and YYNGEE. The CDR3 region is CASSPRTAGELFF. The CDR3 bases are TGTGCCAGCAGCCCTAGAACGGCCGGGGAGCTGTTTTTT.

The rearrangement joins TRBV6-4 to TRBJ2-7; D remains ambiguous. CDR1 and CDR2 from the germline V gene are MRHNA and SNTAGT. The CDR3 loop spans 14 amino acids. Trimming shortened V by 2 bases and J by 3 bases, and 11 bases separated the two germline ends. CDR3 in DNA: TGTGCCAGCAGTGACAACGGTTTGGACTACGAGCAGTACTTC. It is translated as CASSDNGLDYEQYF.

This rearrangement joins TRBV7-6 to TRBJ2-3; 12 nucleotides match TRBD2. Germline assignment: CDR1 SGHVS and CDR2 FNYEAQ. V shed 2 bases and J 3 bases; nucleotides not matched to a gene: 6. The CDR3 covers 17 residues. The CDR3 is CASSLSSGLAGTDTQYF. DNA of the CDR3: TGTGCCAGCAGCTTAAGTTCCGGACTAGCGGGGACAGATACGCAGTATTTT.

This sequence joins TRBV6-5 and TRBJ2-7; no clear D. CDR3 length: 13 residues. Germline assignment: CDR1 MNHEY and CDR2 SVGAGI. Trimming left V 5 bases short and J 2 bases short, with 10 bases between. For the CDR3, the DNA is TGTGCCAGCAGTACCCGGCCGGCCTACGAGCAGTACTTC. Protein sequence: CASSTRPAYEQYF.

Turning to this clone: The junction departs from the called germline gene at one end, perhaps through a read error. The gene calls are TRBV6-4 and TRBJ1-4; D not certain. Germline V gene sequence: CDR1 MRHNA, CDR2 SNTAGT. The CDR3 length is 15 residues. Here the CDR3 reads CASSYSQGINEKLFF. DNA of the CDR3: TGTGCCAGCAGTTACTCACAAGGGATTAATGAAAAACTGTTTTTT.